These 15 T cell receptor beta chains share one sample of origin, sequenced in a study of CD8 T cells in ankylosing spondylitis. TCRdb passed the 5' RACE reads through MiXCR, listing each CDR3 protein once. Here the sample spans approximately 400,000 distinct CDR3 sequences, more than 25% being singletons. The antigens these receptors bind are not known. The study's findings and limits: Blood of patients with ankylosing spondylitis appeared to be characterized by a TCR beta motif of fewer than 10 highly homologous variants.

The sequenced material came from blood, either unsorted or a sorted T cell fraction (not recorded which). All receptors come from a male donor with ankylosing spondylitis.

This clonotype was seen more than once but under ten times. J is TRBJ2-1 and V is TRBV5-1, with 10 bases lining up with TRBD2. This CDR3 has 19 residues. The junction had 19 bases not matched to a gene; V was cut back by 5 bases and J by 5 bases. The germline gives CDR1 SGHRS, CDR2 YFSETQ. The CDR3 spells CASRTGGLAGARQDNEQFF. CDR3 nucleotides: TGCGCCAGCAGGACCGGCGGTCTAGCGGGAGCGAGGCAGGACAATGAGCAGTTCTTC. Full variable domain (rest looked up from reference TRBV5-1 and TRBJ2-1): KAGVTQTPRYLIKTRGQQVTLSCSPISGHRSVSWYQQTPGQGLQFLFEYFSETQRNKGNFPGRFSGRQFSNSRSEMNVSTLELGDSALYLCASRTGGLAGARQDNEQFFGPGTRLTVL.

This rearrangement joins TRBV5-1 to TRBJ2-5; 7 positions match TRBD1. V was clipped by 4 bases and J by 2 bases; unmatched bases: 8. From germline, CDR1 is SGHRS and CDR2 YFSETQ. The CDR3 covers 15 residues. CDR3 loop: CASSTWDSQQETQYF. The CDR3 DNA follows: TGCGCCAGCAGCACGTGGGACAGCCAACAAGAGACCCAGTACTTC. The full variable domain, completed using reference TRBV5-1 and TRBJ2-5, is KAGVTQTPRYLIKTRGQQVTLSCSPISGHRSVSWYQQTPGQGLQFLFEYFSETQRNKGNFPGRFSGRQFSNSRSEMNVSTLELGDSALYLCASSTWDSQQETQYFGPGTRLLVL.

The chain joins TRBV20-1 to TRBJ2-2; 8 bases align to TRBD2. CDR3 size: 14 residues. After removal of 6 bases from V and 7 bases from J, the junction contained 10 bases not matched to a gene. In germline, CDR1 is DFQATT, CDR2 SNEGSKA (reference sequence). This CDR3 is CSARRAGAGGELFF. CDR3 coding DNA: TGCAGTGCCAGAAGAGCGGGAGCTGGCGGGGAGCTGTTTTTT.

The rearrangement links TRBV7-9 to TRBJ2-5, with a weak D call TRBD1 (5 bases). Germline assignment: CDR1 SEHNR and CDR2 FQNEAQ (reference sequence). The CDR3 spans 15 residues. V lost 6 bases to trimming and J lost 1 base, with 15 bases between them. The CDR3 bases are TGTGCCAGCAGTAAGGTCAGACAGAGCCAAGAGACCCAGTACTTC. Translation gives CASSKVRQSQETQYF.

The J gene is TRBJ2-3, the V gene TRBV10-3; a weak D match, TRBD2 (6 bases). The CDR3 is 14 residues long. CDR1 ENHRY and CDR2 SYGVKD come from the germline V gene. Trimming took 2 bases from V and 2 from J, leaving 8 bases between them. CDR3 sequence (DNA): TGTGCCATCAGTGAGGGGAGGACCACAGATACGCAGTATTTT. The encoded protein is CAISEGRTTDTQYF.

This clonotype occurred a few times. The rearrangement joins TRBV6-1 to TRBJ1-1; maybe TRBD1 (5 bases). Germline lookup yields CDR1 MNHNS and CDR2 SASEGT. V was clipped by 1 base and J by 3 bases, with 9 bases between them. This CDR3 is 14 amino acids long. CDR3 nucleotide sequence: TGTGCCAGCAGTGAAGGGGGCGCGTACACTGAAGCTTTCTTT. Amino acids: CASSEGGAYTEAFF.

In this sample, this clonotype turned up many times. The chain is built from TRBV12-3 or TRBV12-4 and TRBJ2-3, with 10 bases lining up with TRBD2. The CDR3 runs to 15 residues. V gave up 1 base and J gave up 4 bases; unmatched junction bases: 2. CDR3 in amino acids: CASSLVLAGADTQYF. For the CDR3, the DNA is TGTGCCAGCAGTTTAGTCCTAGCGGGAGCAGATACGCAGTATTTT.

This clonotype showed up just a few times. This chain uses TRBV10-1 with TRBJ2-7; no clear D. With 4 bases removed from V and 6 bases from J, the gap between germline ends came to 10 bases. Per germline, CDR1 WNHNN and CDR2 SYGVQD (reference sequence). The CDR3 length is 12 residues. The CDR3 reads CASSVQAREQYV. The CDR3 region has the DNA TGCGCCAGCAGTGTTCAGGCGCGCGAGCAGTACGTC.

The sample holds a few counts of this clonotype. The chain links TRBV7-2 to TRBJ2-2, with unresolved D. Germline lookup yields CDR1 SGHTA and CDR2 FQGNSA. This CDR3 has 14 amino acids. Between the trimmed V and J ends, which lost 7 bases and 0 bases, there was a span of 9 bases. The CDR3 region has the DNA TGTGCCAGCACCTCTCGGACGAACACCGGGGAGCTGTTTTTT. Translation: CASTSRTNTGELFF. Supplemented by reference TRBV7-2 and TRBJ2-2, the full variable domain reads GAGVSQSPSNKVTEKGKDVELRCDPISGHTALYWYRQSLGQGLEFLIYFQGNSAPDKSGLPSDRFSAERTGGSVSTLTIQRTQQEDSAVYLCASTSRTNTGELFFGEGSRLTVL.

This clonotype was seen more than once but under ten times. The V and J genes are TRBV30 and TRBJ2-1; 10 nucleotides agree with TRBD1. This CDR3 comprises 14 residues. V gave up 2 bases and J gave up 5 bases; unmatched junction bases: 3. Germline V gives CDR1 GTSNPN, CDR2 SVGIG (reference sequence). The CDR3 protein is CAWSPGTGDNEQFF. The CDR3 DNA is TGTGCCTGGAGTCCCGGGACAGGGGACAATGAGCAGTTCTTC.

This clonotype was observed at least ten times. The chain recombines TRBV2 with TRBJ1-5; possible D gene TRBD1, 5 bases. The length of the CDR3 is 13 residues. Per the germline V gene, CDR1 is SNHLY and CDR2 is FYNNEI. The V and J ends lost 9 bases and 1 base respectively, with 10 bases between them. Here the CDR3 reads CASIRDSNQPQHF. The CDR3, as DNA: TGTGCCAGTATCCGGGACAGCAATCAGCCCCAGCATTTT.

The chain carries TRBV10-2 and TRBJ2-2; TRBD1 might be the D (5 bases). V lost 3 bases to trimming and J lost 5 bases, with 10 bases between them. Germline V gene sequence: CDR1 WSHSY, CDR2 SAAADI. There are 14 residues in the CDR3. CDR3 in amino acids: CASSDRTPTGELFF. DNA of the CDR3: TGCGCCAGCAGTGACAGGACACCGACCGGGGAGCTGTTTTTT.

Only a few counts were recorded for this clonotype. This chain links TRBV28 with TRBJ1-1; no clear D. CDR3 length: 13 residues. Germline values: CDR1 MDHEN, CDR2 SYDVKM. Between the trimmed V and J ends, which lost 5 bases and 6 bases, there was a span of 13 bases. CDR3 bases: TGTGCCAGCAGTCCGACCCCAGTGGCTGAAGCTTTCTTT. This sequence encodes CASSPTPVAEAFF.

This clonotype was picked up a small number of times. The chain recombines TRBV5-1 with TRBJ1-1; 7 bases agree with TRBD1. Per the germline V gene, CDR1 is SGHRS and CDR2 is YFSETQ. Trimming at V came to 1 base and at J to 6 bases, leaving 9 bases not matched to a gene. This CDR3 spans 15 amino acids. CDR3 protein: CASSLWDDRAPEAFF. The CDR3 nucleotides are TGCGCCAGCAGCTTGTGGGATGACAGGGCCCCTGAAGCTTTCTTT.

On this clonotype: One base away lies a much larger clone, so this may be a sequencing read error. The rearrangement joins TRBV6-1 to TRBJ2-2; no firm D call. V was pared by 11 bases and J by 5 bases, with 15 bases between. This CDR3 region has 13 residues. Per germline, CDR1 MNHNS and CDR2 SASEGT. The chain's CDR3 is CACMGFRTGELFF. CDR3 coding DNA: TGTGCCTGCATGGGGTTTCGGACCGGGGAGCTGTTTTTT.